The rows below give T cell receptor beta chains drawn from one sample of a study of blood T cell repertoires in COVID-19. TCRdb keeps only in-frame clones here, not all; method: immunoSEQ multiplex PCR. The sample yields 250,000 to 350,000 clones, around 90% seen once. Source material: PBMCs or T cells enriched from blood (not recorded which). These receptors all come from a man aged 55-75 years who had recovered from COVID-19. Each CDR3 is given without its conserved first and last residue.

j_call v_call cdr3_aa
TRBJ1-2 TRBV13 ASSHIPGGASGYT
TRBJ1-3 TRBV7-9 ASSLEVGTGGGNTIY
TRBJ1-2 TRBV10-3 AISDAGTSYGYT
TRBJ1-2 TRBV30 AWRRRERAYGYT
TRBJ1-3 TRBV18 ASSGQGLGNTIY
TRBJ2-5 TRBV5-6 ASSFTRRGETQY
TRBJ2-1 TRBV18 ASSPLGQGRGNEQF
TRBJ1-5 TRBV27 ASSKGGQGTYSNQPQH
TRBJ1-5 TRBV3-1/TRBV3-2 ASSGDRNQPQH
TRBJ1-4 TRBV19 ASSIRGQGAVKKLF
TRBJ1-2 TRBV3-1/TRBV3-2 ASSSQGAGGYT
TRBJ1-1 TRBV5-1 ASSPTGERNTEAF
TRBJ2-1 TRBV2 ASRDRGYSYNEQF
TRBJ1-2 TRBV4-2 ASSQVGPTGLMRYGYT
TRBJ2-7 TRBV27 ASSTGTGGVGEQY
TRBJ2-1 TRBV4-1 ASSQDPGGRPRV
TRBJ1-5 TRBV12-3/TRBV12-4 ASSITTGQPQH
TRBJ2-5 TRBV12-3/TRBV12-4 ASSLLSETQY
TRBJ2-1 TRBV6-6 ASTQSGRASEQF
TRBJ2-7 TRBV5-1 ASSPGLAGLYEQY
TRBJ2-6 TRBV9 ASRSSGANVLT
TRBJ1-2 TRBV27 ASSKNGIPQYGYT
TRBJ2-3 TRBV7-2 ASSFMGQPTDTQY
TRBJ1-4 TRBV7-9 ASSVAGGNEKLF
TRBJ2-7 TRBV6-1 ASSGRDRGNWRLAYEQY
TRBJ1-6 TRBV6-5 ASSFQGGDSPLH
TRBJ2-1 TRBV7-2 ASSLSSGGYNEQF
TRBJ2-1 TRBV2 ASSVAGAHEQF
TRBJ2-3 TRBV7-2 ASSLGGVSTDTQY
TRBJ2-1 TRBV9 ASSVFPSGRNNEQF
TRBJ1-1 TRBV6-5 ASRTGQGANTEAF
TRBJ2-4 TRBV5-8 ASSFRTGGGGP
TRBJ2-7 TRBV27 ASIPLSRGYEQY
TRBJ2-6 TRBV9 ASSVARGPTSGANVLT
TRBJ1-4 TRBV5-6 ASSLSNRGREKLF
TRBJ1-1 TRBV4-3 ASSQKRALEAF
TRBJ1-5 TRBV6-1 ASSERTGFDQPQH
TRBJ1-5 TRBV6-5 ASRQGRNQPQH
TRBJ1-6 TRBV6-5 ASSYGLNSPLH
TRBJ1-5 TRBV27 ASSLGQGGLPQH
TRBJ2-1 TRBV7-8 ASSTGGANEQF
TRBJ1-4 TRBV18 ASSSGTAEKLF
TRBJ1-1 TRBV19 ASRETGWFTEAF
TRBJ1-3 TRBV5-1 ASSPSGTGSGSGNTIY
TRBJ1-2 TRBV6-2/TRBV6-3 ASSYSRGMET
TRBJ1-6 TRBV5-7 ASSLGRLNSPLH
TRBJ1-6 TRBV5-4 ASSLGQGRGSPLH
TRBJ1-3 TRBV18 ASSPRGNTIY
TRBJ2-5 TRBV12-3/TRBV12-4 ASSFGEAQY